The rows below give T cell receptor beta chains drawn from one sample of a study of CD8+ T cells in alopecia areata. Libraries were prepared by immunoSEQ multiplex PCR; TCRdb keeps only in-frame clonotypes and omits some of them. The sample shows 110,000 to 150,000 clones, 65% to 90% of them seen only once. This specimen was CD8+ T cells sorted from blood, taken at week 4, from a patient treated with tofacitinib. The source is a human donor with alopecia areata. Each CDR3 is given with its conserved first and last residue. The D gene is left open where the match is weak. Clone size appears in some rows only: once, few, many, or a class for an expanded clone.

clone size: -
V gene: TRBV27
D gene: TRBD1
J gene: TRBJ1-1
CDR3 DNA: TGTGCCAGCAGTCGTGGGACAGGTAGGAACACTGAAGCTTTCTTT
CDR3 protein: CASSRGTGRNTEAFF

clone size: -
V gene: TRBV29-1
D gene: TRBD1
J gene: TRBJ2-1
CDR3 DNA: TGCAGCGTTGAAGCCGACAGGGTCTCCTACAATGAGCAGTTCTTC
CDR3 protein: CSVEADRVSYNEQFF

clone size: -
V gene: TRBV4-1
D gene: -
J gene: TRBJ2-2
CDR3 DNA: TGCGCCAGCAGCCGGACAGAAACCGGGGAGCTGTTTTTT
CDR3 protein: CASSRTETGELFF

clone size: -
V gene: TRBV4-3
D gene: -
J gene: TRBJ2-7
CDR3 DNA: TGCGCCAGCAGCCTTTTTAGAGACTTCAGTTCCTACGAGCAGTACTTC
CDR3 protein: CASSLFRDFSSYEQYF

clone size: -
V gene: TRBV4-3
D gene: TRBD1
J gene: TRBJ2-7
CDR3 DNA: TGCGCCAGCAGCCAAGGGCCGGGACAGGGAAACGAGCAGTACTTC
CDR3 protein: CASSQGPGQGNEQYF

clone size: once
V gene: TRBV15
D gene: -
J gene: TRBJ2-7
CDR3 DNA: TGTGCCACCAGCCCCGGGACCAGTAGCTCCTACGAGCAGTACTTC
CDR3 protein: CATSPGTSSSYEQYF

clone size: -
V gene: TRBV4-3
D gene: TRBD2
J gene: TRBJ2-5
CDR3 DNA: TGCGCCAGCAGCCAAGAGGGACTAGCTCAAGAGACCCAGTACTTC
CDR3 protein: CASSQEGLAQETQYF

clone size: -
V gene: TRBV6-7
D gene: -
J gene: TRBJ2-3
CDR3 DNA: TGTGCCAGCAGTTACTCCCCAGATACGCAGTATTTT
CDR3 protein: CASSYSPDTQYF

clone size: -
V gene: TRBV29-1
D gene: -
J gene: TRBJ1-2
CDR3 DNA: TGCAGCGTTGAAAGGAGGACACCTGACTACTATGGCTACACCTTC
CDR3 protein: CSVERRTPDYYGYTF

clone size: -
V gene: TRBV20-1
D gene: -
J gene: TRBJ2-7
CDR3 DNA: TGCAGTGCTATAAGACTCGGCGAGCAGTACTTC
CDR3 protein: CSAIRLGEQYF

clone size: -
V gene: TRBV29-1
D gene: TRBD1
J gene: TRBJ2-5
CDR3 DNA: TGCAGCGTTGAATTCGCGACAGGGTTAGGAGAGACCCAGTACTTC
CDR3 protein: CSVEFATGLGETQYF

clone size: once
V gene: TRBV29-1
D gene: -
J gene: TRBJ2-5
CDR3 DNA: TGCAGCGTGTCTCAGGCAGGTACTGCCCCGTACGACTTC
CDR3 protein: CSVSQAGTAPYDF

clone size: -
V gene: TRBV6-5
D gene: -
J gene: TRBJ2-7
CDR3 DNA: TGTGCCAGCGGGGGAGTTGGCTCCTACGAGCAGTACTTC
CDR3 protein: CASGGVGSYEQYF

clone size: -
V gene: TRBV6-5
D gene: -
J gene: TRBJ2-1
CDR3 DNA: TGTGCCAGCACGGGGGTATACAATGAGCAGTTCTTC
CDR3 protein: CASTGVYNEQFF

clone size: -
V gene: TRBV6-5
D gene: -
J gene: TRBJ2-7
CDR3 DNA: TGTGCCAGCATGGGGGAGAGCTCCTACGAGCAGTACTTC
CDR3 protein: CASMGESSYEQYF

clone size: -
V gene: TRBV7-9
D gene: -
J gene: TRBJ2-7
CDR3 DNA: TGTGCCAGCAGCTTGGGCTTTAAGGAGCAGTACTTC
CDR3 protein: CASSLGFKEQYF

clone size: -
V gene: TRBV7-9
D gene: -
J gene: TRBJ1-5
CDR3 DNA: TGTGCCAGCACCGACGGGACGGTCAATCAGCCCCAGCATTTT
CDR3 protein: CASTDGTVNQPQHF

clone size: few
V gene: TRBV7-9
D gene: -
J gene: TRBJ2-3
CDR3 DNA: TGTGCCAGCAGCTTACTGGGGTCTAGAGATACGCAGTATTTT
CDR3 protein: CASSLLGSRDTQYF

clone size: few
V gene: TRBV7-9
D gene: -
J gene: TRBJ2-1
CDR3 DNA: TGTGCCAGCAGCTTAGTAGCGTACAGGGTTGAGCAGTTCTTC
CDR3 protein: CASSLVAYRVEQFF

clone size: -
V gene: TRBV4-3
D gene: -
J gene: TRBJ2-7
CDR3 DNA: TGCGCCAGCAGCCAAGTGGCGGGTTTTGTTCGGTACTTC
CDR3 protein: CASSQVAGFVRYF

clone size: -
V gene: TRBV6-5
D gene: -
J gene: TRBJ2-2
CDR3 DNA: TGTGCCAGCAGTTCGCGAATTTTTGAGGGTACCGGGGAGCTGTTTTTT
CDR3 protein: CASSSRIFEGTGELFF

clone size: -
V gene: TRBV4-1
D gene: TRBD1
J gene: TRBJ2-7
CDR3 DNA: TGCGCCAGCAGCCACCTTTCGGGACAGGGGACCTACGAGCAGTACTTC
CDR3 protein: CASSHLSGQGTYEQYF

clone size: -
V gene: TRBV5-1
D gene: -
J gene: TRBJ2-1
CDR3 DNA: TGCGCCAGCAGCTTGGTTCAGGGGATCTACAATGAGCAGTTCTTC
CDR3 protein: CASSLVQGIYNEQFF

clone size: -
V gene: TRBV7-3
D gene: TRBD2
J gene: TRBJ2-1
CDR3 DNA: TGTGCCAGCAGCCTAAACGGACTAGCGGAAATCAATGAGCAGTTCTTC
CDR3 protein: CASSLNGLAEINEQFF

clone size: once
V gene: TRBV29-1
D gene: -
J gene: TRBJ2-7
CDR3 DNA: TGCAGCGTTGAACTGGTGGCAGAGTCCTCCTACGAGCAGTACTTC
CDR3 protein: CSVELVAESSYEQYF

clone size: -
V gene: TRBV4-1
D gene: -
J gene: TRBJ2-1
CDR3 DNA: TGCGCCAGCAGCCAGGAAAGTGGACCGAGCTCCTACAATGAGCAGTTCTTC
CDR3 protein: CASSQESGPSSYNEQFF

clone size: -
V gene: TRBV7-2
D gene: -
J gene: TRBJ2-1
CDR3 DNA: TGTGCCAGCAGCTTAGAGGTTTCGAATGAGCAGTTCTTC
CDR3 protein: CASSLEVSNEQFF

clone size: -
V gene: TRBV25-1
D gene: -
J gene: TRBJ2-4
CDR3 DNA: TGTGCCAGCAGTGTTCCCCGAGGAAACATTCAGTACTTC
CDR3 protein: CASSVPRGNIQYF

clone size: -
V gene: TRBV25-1
D gene: -
J gene: TRBJ2-3
CDR3 DNA: TGTGCCAGCAGTGACCCTCTCACAGATACGCAGTATTTT
CDR3 protein: CASSDPLTDTQYF

clone size: few
V gene: TRBV10-3
D gene: TRBD1
J gene: TRBJ2-7
CDR3 DNA: TGTGCCATCAGTGAGTCTTTGATACCCGGACAGGGGGCCTACGAGCAGTACTTC
CDR3 protein: CAISESLIPGQGAYEQYF

clone size: few
V gene: TRBV2
D gene: -
J gene: TRBJ2-2
CDR3 DNA: TGTGCCAGCGCTGACTGGCGGGGCTCGAACACCGGGGAGCTGTTTTTT
CDR3 protein: CASADWRGSNTGELFF

clone size: -
V gene: TRBV5-4
D gene: TRBD1
J gene: TRBJ2-4
CDR3 DNA: TGTGCCAGCAGCCCAGACCTCGGACAGGCCCTTCAGAACTTC
CDR3 protein: CASSPDLGQALQNF

clone size: few
V gene: TRBV19
D gene: TRBD2
J gene: TRBJ2-3
CDR3 DNA: TGTGCCAGTAGTCTAGCGGGGGGCACAGATACGCAGTATTTT
CDR3 protein: CASSLAGGTDTQYF

clone size: -
V gene: TRBV6-6
D gene: -
J gene: TRBJ2-3
CDR3 DNA: TGTGCCAGCAGTTACTCGGCAGGGATAGATACGCAGTATTTT
CDR3 protein: CASSYSAGIDTQYF

clone size: -
V gene: TRBV2
D gene: -
J gene: TRBJ2-1
CDR3 DNA: TGTGCCAGCAGTGAATTTCAGTCGACTCGTCAGTTCTTC
CDR3 protein: CASSEFQSTRQFF

clone size: -
V gene: TRBV9
D gene: -
J gene: TRBJ2-3
CDR3 DNA: TGTGCCAGCAGCGTAGATCCCGTGGGGGGCACAGATACGCAGTATTTT
CDR3 protein: CASSVDPVGGTDTQYF

clone size: -
V gene: TRBV4-3
D gene: -
J gene: TRBJ1-4
CDR3 DNA: TGCGCCAGCAGCCGGGGTCAGGGCGGTGAAAAACTGTTTTTT
CDR3 protein: CASSRGQGGEKLFF

clone size: few
V gene: TRBV6-5
D gene: TRBD2
J gene: TRBJ2-2
CDR3 DNA: TGTGCCAGCCGGGGGGGCCCAGACACCGGGGAGCTGTTTTTT
CDR3 protein: CASRGGPDTGELFF

clone size: -
V gene: TRBV2
D gene: -
J gene: TRBJ1-5
CDR3 DNA: TGTGCCAGCAGTGAGGGGGGTTATAGCAATCAGCCCCAGCATTTT
CDR3 protein: CASSEGGYSNQPQHF

clone size: few
V gene: TRBV29-1
D gene: -
J gene: TRBJ2-1
CDR3 DNA: TGCAGCGTTGTATGGATGGTGCCACTCTCCTACAATGAGCAGTTCTTC
CDR3 protein: CSVVWMVPLSYNEQFF

clone size: -
V gene: TRBV5-1
D gene: -
J gene: TRBJ1-1
CDR3 DNA: TGCGCCAGCAGCCCGGAGGGAGTCCCCGAAGCTTTCTTT
CDR3 protein: CASSPEGVPEAFF

clone size: few
V gene: TRBV7-9
D gene: -
J gene: TRBJ2-7
CDR3 DNA: TGTGCCAGCAGCCCAGAGGTCGAGGTTCGGGAGCAGTACTTC
CDR3 protein: CASSPEVEVREQYF

clone size: -
V gene: TRBV5-1
D gene: TRBD2
J gene: TRBJ2-3
CDR3 DNA: TGCGCCAGCACCTCCCTTAGCGGGGGCAGGGGGGATACGCAGTATTTT
CDR3 protein: CASTSLSGGRGDTQYF

clone size: -
V gene: TRBV7-9
D gene: -
J gene: TRBJ2-7
CDR3 DNA: TGTGCCAGCAGCTCCCCCAGAGGGCCCTACGAGCAGTACTTC
CDR3 protein: CASSSPRGPYEQYF

clone size: -
V gene: TRBV9
D gene: TRBD2
J gene: TRBJ2-3
CDR3 DNA: TGTGCCAGCAGCGAGACTAGCGCCCGGAGGGTAGATACGCAGTATTTT
CDR3 protein: CASSETSARRVDTQYF

clone size: -
V gene: TRBV27
D gene: -
J gene: TRBJ2-7
CDR3 DNA: TGTGCCAGCGCGGGAGGGACAGGGCCCTCCTACGAGCAGTACTTC
CDR3 protein: CASAGGTGPSYEQYF

clone size: -
V gene: TRBV29-1
D gene: -
J gene: TRBJ1-2
CDR3 DNA: TGCAGCGTTGATAACGACAGTGAAGGCTATGGCTACACCTTC
CDR3 protein: CSVDNDSEGYGYTF

clone size: -
V gene: TRBV5-4
D gene: TRBD2
J gene: TRBJ2-3
CDR3 DNA: TGTGCCAGCAGCGCCGGACTAGCGGGGGTAGATACGCAGTATTTT
CDR3 protein: CASSAGLAGVDTQYF

clone size: -
V gene: TRBV13
D gene: -
J gene: TRBJ2-3
CDR3 DNA: TGTGCCAGCAGCACGACGACAGAGTTTCGCACAGATACGCAGTATTTT
CDR3 protein: CASSTTTEFRTDTQYF

clone size: few
V gene: TRBV27
D gene: TRBD2
J gene: TRBJ2-1
CDR3 DNA: TGTGCCAGCAGTTTACTTTCTAGCGGGGGGGCCGGGACTTCGGGCAATGAGCAGTTCTTC
CDR3 protein: CASSLLSSGGAGTSGNEQFF

clone size: once
V gene: TRBV10-3
D gene: -
J gene: TRBJ1-4
CDR3 DNA: TGTGCCATCAGTGAGTCGCGGCAGGGCCTCGGAAAACTGTTTTTT
CDR3 protein: CAISESRQGLGKLFF

clone size: -
V gene: TRBV19
D gene: -
J gene: TRBJ1-2
CDR3 DNA: TGTGCCAGTACCCCCAGGGTAGGAGGCTACACCTTC
CDR3 protein: CASTPRVGGYTF

clone size: -
V gene: TRBV7-9
D gene: -
J gene: TRBJ1-1
CDR3 DNA: TGTGCCAGCAGCGTCCAAGGTAACACTGAAGCTTTCTTT
CDR3 protein: CASSVQGNTEAFF

clone size: -
V gene: TRBV27
D gene: -
J gene: TRBJ1-6
CDR3 DNA: TGTGCCAGCAAAGGCGGCCAACTCTCCTATAATTCACCCCTCCACTTT
CDR3 protein: CASKGGQLSYNSPLHF

clone size: -
V gene: TRBV2
D gene: -
J gene: TRBJ2-7
CDR3 DNA: TGTGCCAGCAGAGCCGAGGGGCACTACGAGCAGTACTTC
CDR3 protein: CASRAEGHYEQYF

clone size: -
V gene: TRBV18
D gene: TRBD1
J gene: TRBJ1-1
CDR3 DNA: TGTGCCAGCTCTTTGGACAGGCTGAACACTGAAGCTTTCTTT
CDR3 protein: CASSLDRLNTEAFF

clone size: -
V gene: TRBV5-6
D gene: -
J gene: TRBJ1-1
CDR3 DNA: TGTGCCAGCAGCCCTATTGCCAGGTTGAACACTGAAGCTTTCTTT
CDR3 protein: CASSPIARLNTEAFF

clone size: -
V gene: TRBV2
D gene: TRBD2
J gene: TRBJ2-7
CDR3 DNA: TGTGCCAGCAGTGACCTAGCGGGGGGCCGGAGCTCCTACGAGCAGTACTTC
CDR3 protein: CASSDLAGGRSSYEQYF

clone size: -
V gene: TRBV29-1
D gene: -
J gene: TRBJ2-5
CDR3 DNA: TGCAGCGTTGGAGTTTGGGCTTCTAAGATCTACCAAGAGACCCAGTACTTC
CDR3 protein: CSVGVWASKIYQETQYF

clone size: -
V gene: TRBV10-1
D gene: -
J gene: TRBJ2-7
CDR3 DNA: TGCGCCAGCAGTGGAGGGTCGGGCGAGCAGTACTTC
CDR3 protein: CASSGGSGEQYF